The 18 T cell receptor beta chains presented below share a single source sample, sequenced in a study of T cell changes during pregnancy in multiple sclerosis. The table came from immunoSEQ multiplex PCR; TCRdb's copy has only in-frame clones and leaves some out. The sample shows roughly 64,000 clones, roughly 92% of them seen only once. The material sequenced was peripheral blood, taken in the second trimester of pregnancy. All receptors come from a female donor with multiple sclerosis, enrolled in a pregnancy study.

For the CDR3, the DNA is TGTGCCAGCTCACCAGGACTAGCCAAAAACATTCAGTACTTC. Its translation is CASSPGLAKNIQYF. V is TRBV18 and J is TRBJ2-4; tentative D call: TRBD2 (5 bases). Per the germline V gene, CDR1 is KGHSH and CDR2 is LQKENI. The CDR3 runs to 14 residues. The ends were cut back, 2 bases at V and 0 bases at J, with 5 bases in the middle.

In nucleotides, the CDR3 is TGTGCCAGCAGCTCACGACTAGCGGGAGGTGTGGGAGCAGATACGCAGTATTTT. Amino acid sequence: CASSSRLAGGVGADTQYF. The chain couples TRBV11-2 to TRBJ2-3; TRBD2 agrees at 13 bases. J gave up 4 bases and V 4 bases, and 11 bases lay outside the gene matches. The CDR3 has 18 amino acids. In germline, CDR1 is SGHAT, CDR2 FQNNGV.

CDR3: CASTWGQNTEAFF. The CDR3 nucleotides are TGTGCCAGCACCTGGGGACAGAACACTGAAGCTTTCTTT. This chain uses TRBV5-4 with TRBJ1-1; the D gene is possibly TRBD1 (6 bases). The CDR3 is made up of 13 amino acids. V lost 6 bases to trimming and J lost 1 base, with 10 bases between them. Germline CDR1 is SGHNT and CDR2 is YYREEE (reference sequence).

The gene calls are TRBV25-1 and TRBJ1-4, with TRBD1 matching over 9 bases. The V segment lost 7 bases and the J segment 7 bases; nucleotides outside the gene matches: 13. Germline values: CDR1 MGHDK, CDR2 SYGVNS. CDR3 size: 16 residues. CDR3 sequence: CASKSSKGQGREKLFF. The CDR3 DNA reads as TGTGCCAGCAAATCATCCAAAGGACAGGGGCGTGAAAAACTGTTTTTT.

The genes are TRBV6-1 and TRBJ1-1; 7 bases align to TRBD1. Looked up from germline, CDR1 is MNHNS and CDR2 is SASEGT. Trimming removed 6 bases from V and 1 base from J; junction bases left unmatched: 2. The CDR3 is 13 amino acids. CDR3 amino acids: CASRGQKNTEAFF. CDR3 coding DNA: TGTGCCAGCAGGGGACAGAAGAACACTGAAGCTTTCTTT.

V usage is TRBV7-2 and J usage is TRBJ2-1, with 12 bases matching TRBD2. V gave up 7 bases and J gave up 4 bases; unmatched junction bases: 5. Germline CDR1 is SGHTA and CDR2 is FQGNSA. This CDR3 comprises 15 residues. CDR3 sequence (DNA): TGTGCCAGCACCGAAGGACTAGCGGGATACAATGAGCAGTTCTTC. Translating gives CASTEGLAGYNEQFF.

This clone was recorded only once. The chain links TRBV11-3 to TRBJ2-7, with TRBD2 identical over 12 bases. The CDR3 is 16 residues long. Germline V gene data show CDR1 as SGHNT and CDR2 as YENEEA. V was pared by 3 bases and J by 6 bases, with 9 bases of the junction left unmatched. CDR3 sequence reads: CASSFAGLAGPGEQYF. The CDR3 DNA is TGTGCCAGCAGCTTCGCCGGACTAGCGGGACCTGGCGAGCAGTACTTC. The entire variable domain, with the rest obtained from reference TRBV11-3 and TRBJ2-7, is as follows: EAGVVQSPRYKIIEKKQPVAFWCNPISGHNTLYWYLQNLGQGPELLIRYENEEAVDDSQLPKDRFSAERLKGVDSTLKIQPAELGDSAVYLCASSFAGLAGPGEQYFGPGTRLTVT.

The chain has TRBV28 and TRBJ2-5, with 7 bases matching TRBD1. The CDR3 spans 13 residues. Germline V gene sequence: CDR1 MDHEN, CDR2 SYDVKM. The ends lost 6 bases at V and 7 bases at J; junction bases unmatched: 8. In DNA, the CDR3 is TGTGCCAGCAGGAAGACAGGGCCCGGGACCCAGTACTTC. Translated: CASRKTGPGTQYF.

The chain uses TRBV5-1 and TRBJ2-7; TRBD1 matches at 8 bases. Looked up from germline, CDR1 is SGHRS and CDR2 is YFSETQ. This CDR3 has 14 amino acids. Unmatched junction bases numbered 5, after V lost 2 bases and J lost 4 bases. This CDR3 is CASSLGQGEYEQYF. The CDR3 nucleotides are TGCGCCAGCAGCTTAGGACAGGGCGAGTACGAGCAGTACTTC.

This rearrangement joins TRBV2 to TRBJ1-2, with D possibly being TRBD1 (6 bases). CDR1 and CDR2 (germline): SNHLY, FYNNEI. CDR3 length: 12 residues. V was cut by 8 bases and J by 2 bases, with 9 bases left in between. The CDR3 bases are TGTGCCAGCCAACAGGGAAACTATGGCTACACCTTC. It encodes CASQQGNYGYTF. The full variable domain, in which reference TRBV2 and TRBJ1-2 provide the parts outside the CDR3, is EPEVTQTPSHQVTQMGQEVILRCVPISNHLYFYWYRQILGQKVEFLVSFYNNEISEKSEIFDDQFSVERPDGSNFTLKIRSTKLEDSAMYFCASQQGNYGYTFGSGTRLTVV.

The CDR3 DNA reads as TGTGCCAGCATCGAAACGGGAGTTGCGTACGAGCAGTACTTC. Its translation is CASIETGVAYEQYF. This chain connects TRBV6-1 to TRBJ2-7, with D possibly being TRBD2 (6 bases). Trimming pared 7 bases from V and 4 bases from J, leaving 17 bases between. The germline gives CDR1 MNHNS, CDR2 SASEGT. This CDR3 region has 14 residues.

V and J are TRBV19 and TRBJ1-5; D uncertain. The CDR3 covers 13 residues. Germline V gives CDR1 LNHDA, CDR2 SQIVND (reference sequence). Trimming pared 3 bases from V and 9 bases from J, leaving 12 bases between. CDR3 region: CASSISGRGPQHF. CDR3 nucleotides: TGTGCCAGTAGTATTTCAGGCCGGGGGCCCCAGCATTTT.

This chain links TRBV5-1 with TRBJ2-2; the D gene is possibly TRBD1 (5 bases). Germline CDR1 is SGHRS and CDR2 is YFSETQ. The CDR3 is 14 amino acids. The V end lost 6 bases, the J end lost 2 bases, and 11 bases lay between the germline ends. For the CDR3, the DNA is TGCGCCAGCACCACAGGTGGTAACACCGGGGAGCTGTTTTTT. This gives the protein CASTTGGNTGELFF.

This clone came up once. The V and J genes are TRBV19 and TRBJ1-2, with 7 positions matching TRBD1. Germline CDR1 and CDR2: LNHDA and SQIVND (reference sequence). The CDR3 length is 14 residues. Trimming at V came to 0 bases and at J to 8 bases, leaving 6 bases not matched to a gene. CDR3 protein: CASSIEDRLYGYTF. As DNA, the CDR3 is TGTGCCAGTAGTATAGAGGACAGGTTGTACGGCTACACCTTC.

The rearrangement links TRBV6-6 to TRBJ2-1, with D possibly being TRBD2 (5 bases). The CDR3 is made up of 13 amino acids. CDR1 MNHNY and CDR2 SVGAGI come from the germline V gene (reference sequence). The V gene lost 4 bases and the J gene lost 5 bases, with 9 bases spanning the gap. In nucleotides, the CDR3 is TGTGCCAGCAGTTCCCGGGGAAACAATGAGCAGTTCTTC. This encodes CASSSRGNNEQFF.

The CDR3, as DNA: TGTGCCAGCAGCTTACGTGGACAGATGAACACTGAAGCTTTCTTT. It codes for CASSLRGQMNTEAFF. The V and J genes are TRBV7-9 and TRBJ1-1; weak D call: TRBD1 (6 bases). Germline CDR1 is SEHNR and CDR2 is FQNEAQ (reference sequence). There are 15 residues in the CDR3. V gave up 2 bases and J gave up 0 bases, with 10 bases separating them. Full variable domain (rest looked up from reference TRBV7-9 and TRBJ1-1): DTGVSQNPRHKITKRGQNVTFRCDPISEHNRLYWYRQTLGQGPEFLTYFQNEAQLEKSRLLSDRFSAERPKGSFSTLEIQRTEQGDSAMYLCASSLRGQMNTEAFFGQGTRLTVV.

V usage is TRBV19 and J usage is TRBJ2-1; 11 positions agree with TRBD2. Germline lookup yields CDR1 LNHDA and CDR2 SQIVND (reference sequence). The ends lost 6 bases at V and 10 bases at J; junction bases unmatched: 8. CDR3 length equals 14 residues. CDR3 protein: CASRVAGGPGEQFF. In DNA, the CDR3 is TGTGCCAGTAGGGTAGCGGGAGGGCCGGGGGAGCAGTTCTTC. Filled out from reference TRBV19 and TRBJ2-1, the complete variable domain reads DGGITQSPKYLFRKEGQNVTLSCEQNLNHDAMYWYRQDPGQGLRLIYYSQIVNDFQKGDIAEGYSVSREKKESFPLTVTSAQKNPTAFYLCASRVAGGPGEQFFGPGTRLTVL.

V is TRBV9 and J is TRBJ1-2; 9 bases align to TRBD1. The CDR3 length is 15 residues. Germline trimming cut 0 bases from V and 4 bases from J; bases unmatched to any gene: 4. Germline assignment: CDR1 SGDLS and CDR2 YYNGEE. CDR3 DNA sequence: TGTGCCAGCAGCGTAGGGACAGGGGCCACCTATGGCTACACCTTC. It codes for CASSVGTGATYGYTF. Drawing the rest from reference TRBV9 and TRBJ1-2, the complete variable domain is DSGVTQTPKHLITATGQRVTLRCSPRSGDLSVYWYQQSLDQGLQFLIQYYNGEERAKGNILERFSAQQFPDLHSELNLSSLELGDSALYFCASSVGTGATYGYTFGSGTRLTVV.